This TCR beta chain stems from a study of T cell changes during pregnancy in multiple sclerosis. Sequenced by immunoSEQ multiplex PCR; TCRdb stores in-frame clones only, minus some. This sample has about 34,000 clones, with 90% found just once. The CDR3 is 14 amino acids. CDR1 MDHEN and CDR2 SYDVKM come from the germline V gene. The J segment lost 12 bases and the V segment lost 5 bases, leaving 12 bases of the junction unmatched. This clone was counted once. The rearrangement uses TRBV28 and TRBJ2-5, with 10 positions matching TRBD2. The sequence derives from a female donor with multiple sclerosis, enrolled in a pregnancy study. The source was CD8+ T cells from peripheral blood mononuclear cells, collected in the first trimester of pregnancy. CDR3 loop: CASSPGSSGSGEYF. The DNA for the CDR3 is TGTGCCAGCAGTCCGGGTTCTAGCGGGAGTGGAGAGTACTTC.